This entry lists 9 T cell receptor beta chains sequenced from one sample in a study of response to subunit inactivated influenza vaccine. MiXCR was run by TCRdb on the RT-PCR reads, yielding one entry per CDR3 protein. The table shows 400,000 to 650,000 distinct CDR3 sequences, with around 7.9% occurring only once. Sequences were derived from PBMCs from blood, sampled about 23 months after vaccination. The receptor source for this set is a man between 50 and 69 years old who received an inactivated influenza vaccine.

This clonotype was detected only a few times. V is TRBV20-1 and J is TRBJ2-2; 10 nucleotides match TRBD1. The V gene's germline CDR1 is DFQATT and CDR2 SNEGSKA (reference sequence). J was trimmed by 3 bases and V by 3 bases; bases with no gene match: 10. This CDR3 region has 17 residues. In nucleotides, the CDR3 is TGCAGTGCTAGGGTGGGGACAGGGGCCCGAGACACCGGGGAGCTGTTTTTT. As protein: CSARVGTGARDTGELFF.

This clonotype was counted at least ten times. The rearrangement links TRBV29-1 to TRBJ2-7; no definite D call. The CDR3 spans 12 residues. Germline V CDR1 and CDR2: SQVTM, ANQGSEA. Trimming removed 5 bases at V and 5 bases at J, with 13 bases between. Here the CDR3 DNA reads TGCAGCGTTAGCGTCCTTGGTAACGAGCAGTACTTC. It is translated as CSVSVLGNEQYF.

This sequence joins TRBV5-1 and TRBJ2-1, with 11 bases identical to TRBD1. This CDR3 spans 14 amino acids. Germline trimming cut 3 bases from V and 8 bases from J; bases unmatched to any gene: 4. CDR1 is SGHRS, CDR2 YFSETQ, per germline. The CDR3 DNA reads TGCGCCAGCAGCTCCCGGACAGGGGGCTATGAGCAGTTCTTC. Protein product: CASSSRTGGYEQFF.

The chain links TRBV6-5 to TRBJ2-1; 7 nucleotides line up with TRBD1. Germline V gives CDR1 MNHEY, CDR2 SVGAGI. The V segment lost 0 bases and the J segment 4 bases; nucleotides outside the gene matches: 12. The CDR3 is made up of 18 amino acids. This chain's CDR3 is CASSYSFNVGGHYNEQFF. CDR3 bases: TGTGCCAGCAGTTACTCCTTTAATGTAGGGGGCCATTACAATGAGCAGTTCTTC.

This CDR3 is CASTPEGRGRNEQYF. As DNA, the CDR3 is TGCGCCAGCACCCCGGAGGGCAGGGGGCGTAACGAGCAGTACTTC. The V call is TRBV5-1, the J call TRBJ2-7, with TRBD1 matching 8 bases. Germline V CDR1 and CDR2: SGHRS, YFSETQ. Germline trimming cut 6 bases from V and 5 bases from J; bases unmatched to any gene: 13. CDR3 length equals 15 residues.

This clonotype was seen a single time. At one boundary the junction diverges from the germline segment, which might be a read error. The genes are TRBV4-1 and TRBJ2-1; 13 bases fit TRBD2. Germline lookup yields CDR1 MGHRA and CDR2 YSYEKL. This CDR3 comprises 15 residues. The CDR3 here is CTSSQGLAGVIEQFF. For the CDR3, the DNA is TGCACCAGCAGCCAAGGACTAGCGGGAGTAATTGAGCAGTTCTTC.

This clonotype was counted many times. J is TRBJ1-5 and V is TRBV20-1, with 9 bases matching TRBD1. The CDR3 has 13 residues. V shed 7 bases and J 0 bases; nucleotides not matched to a gene: 1. Germline CDR1 is DFQATT and CDR2 is SNEGSKA (reference sequence). CDR3 residues: CSGTGDSNQPQHF. CDR3 coding DNA: TGCAGTGGGACAGGGGATAGCAATCAGCCCCAGCATTTT.

There are many counts of this clonotype. CDR3 protein: CASSQESLLAGVNEQFF. CDR3 DNA sequence: TGTGCCAGCAGCCAAGAGTCCCTACTAGCGGGAGTAAATGAGCAGTTCTTC. V gene TRBV14 combines with J gene TRBJ2-1, with 11 positions matching TRBD2. CDR3 size: 17 residues. Germline V gene data show CDR1 as SGHDN and CDR2 as FVKESK. V lost 0 bases, J lost 7 bases, and 8 bases stayed unmatched.

This clonotype occurred many times. J is TRBJ2-3 and V is TRBV20-1; D is undetermined. V was shortened by 0 bases and J by 2 bases, with 6 bases between the two germline ends. Germline CDR1 DFQATT, CDR2 SNEGSKA (reference sequence). The CDR3 extends over 13 amino acids. This CDR3 reads CSARETLTDTQYF. The CDR3 DNA follows: TGCAGTGCTAGAGAGACGCTCACAGATACGCAGTATTTT.